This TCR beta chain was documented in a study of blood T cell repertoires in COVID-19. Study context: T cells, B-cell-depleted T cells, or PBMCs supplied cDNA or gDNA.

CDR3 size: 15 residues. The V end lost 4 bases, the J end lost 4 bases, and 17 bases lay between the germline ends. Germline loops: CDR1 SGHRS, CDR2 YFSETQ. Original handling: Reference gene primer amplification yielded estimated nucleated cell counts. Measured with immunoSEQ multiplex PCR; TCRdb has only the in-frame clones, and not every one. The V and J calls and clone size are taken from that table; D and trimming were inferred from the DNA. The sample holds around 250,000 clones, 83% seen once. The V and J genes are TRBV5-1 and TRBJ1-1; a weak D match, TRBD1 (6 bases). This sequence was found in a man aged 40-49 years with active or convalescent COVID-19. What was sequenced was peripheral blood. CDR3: CASSPGWGRGTEAFF. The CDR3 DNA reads TGCGCCAGCAGCCCCGGATGGGGGCGCGGCACTGAAGCTTTCTTT. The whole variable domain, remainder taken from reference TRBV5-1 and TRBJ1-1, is KAGVTQTPRYLIKTRGQQVTLSCSPISGHRSVSWYQQTPGQGLQFLFEYFSETQRNKGNFPGRFSGRQFSNSRSEMNVSTLELGDSALYLCASSPGWGRGTEAFFGQGTRLTVV.